Listed here are 18 T cell receptor beta chains from one sample, sequenced in a study of blood T cell repertoires in COVID-19. The assay was immunoSEQ multiplex PCR, and TCRdb's table has in-frame clones only and misses some. The table has roughly 68,000 clones, about 80% seen once. Material for sequencing was peripheral blood. These receptors were obtained from a man older than 75 with active COVID-19.

The chain links TRBV12-3 or TRBV12-4 to TRBJ2-5; D may be TRBD1 (6 bases). The CDR3 is made up of 13 amino acids. Trimming pared 5 bases from V and 2 bases from J, leaving 9 bases between. CDR3 DNA sequence: TGTGCCAGCAGTGGACAGTTTCAAGAGACCCAGTACTTC. It yields the protein CASSGQFQETQYF.

The V gene is TRBV2, the J gene TRBJ1-2; the match to TRBD1 covers 7 bases. The CDR3 is 12 amino acids. Unmatched junction bases numbered 4, after V lost 8 bases and J lost 4 bases. In germline, CDR1 is SNHLY, CDR2 FYNNEI. The CDR3 is CASRDSGYGYTF. DNA of the CDR3: TGTGCCAGCCGGGACAGCGGCTATGGCTACACCTTC.

This clone was detected only once. The chain employs TRBV27 and TRBJ2-7, with D hard to call. The CDR3 is made up of 13 amino acids. Germline-derived CDR1 and CDR2 are MNHEY and SMNVEV (reference sequence). Trimming took 4 bases from V and 6 from J, leaving 13 bases between them. CDR3 protein: CASSSRLNREQYF. The CDR3 DNA reads as TGTGCCAGCAGTTCCCGACTCAATCGCGAGCAGTACTTC.

The chain employs TRBV5-6 and TRBJ1-6; no clear D. The CDR3 loop spans 15 amino acids. Trimming cost V 2 bases and J 7 bases, with 13 bases left between them. Germline lookup yields CDR1 SGHDT and CDR2 YYEEEE. The CDR3, as DNA: TGTGCCAGCAGCTTCGGAGGGATGGGGAATTCACCCCTCCACTTT. Translation gives CASSFGGMGNSPLHF.

The chain has TRBV12-3 or TRBV12-4 and TRBJ2-7; unclear D gene. V lost 3 bases and J 5 bases, leaving 11 bases between the germline ends. The CDR3 has 13 amino acids. The CDR3 DNA sequence: TGTGCCAGCAGTTTTGGAGAGCCTCACGAGCAGTACTTC. Its protein is CASSFGEPHEQYF.

This clone came up a few times. CDR3 sequence: CASRETRAGELFF. The CDR3 region has the DNA TGTGCCAGCAGGGAAACTAGAGCCGGGGAGCTGTTTTTT. V gene TRBV12-3 or TRBV12-4 combines with J gene TRBJ2-2, with a tentative D call TRBD2 (5 bases). The length of the CDR3 is 13 residues. Deletions cut 6 bases from V and 6 bases from J, with 11 bases between.

This clone has only a few counts. Other DNA sequences in the same sample also yield this CDR3. The rearrangement links TRBV19 to TRBJ2-7, with D tentatively TRBD2 (5 bases). Trimming took off 1 base at V and 3 bases at J, with 7 bases between the two ends. In germline, CDR1 is LNHDA, CDR2 SQIVND (reference sequence). There are 13 residues in the CDR3. This CDR3 reads CASSIGRDYEQYF. The CDR3 nucleotides read TGTGCCAGTAGTATAGGACGGGACTACGAGCAGTACTTC.

The V gene is TRBV9, the J gene TRBJ2-2; 9 bases map to TRBD2. Germline V lookup: CDR1 SGDLS, CDR2 YYNGEE. Germline trimming cut 4 bases from V and 1 base from J; bases unmatched to any gene: 2. The CDR3 extends over 15 amino acids. CDR3 sequence: CASSPAGGNTGELFF. CDR3 nucleotide sequence: TGTGCCAGCAGCCCAGCGGGAGGGAACACCGGGGAGCTGTTTTTT. The full variable domain, its missing parts supplied by reference TRBV9 and TRBJ2-2, is DSGVTQTPKHLITATGQRVTLRCSPRSGDLSVYWYQQSLDQGLQFLIQYYNGEERAKGNILERFSAQQFPDLHSELNLSSLELGDSALYFCASSPAGGNTGELFFGEGSRLTVL.

This clone was counted a few times. V gene TRBV6-8 combines with J gene TRBJ2-2, with a weak D call TRBD2 (6 bases). The germline V gene has CDR1 MNHGY and CDR2 SAAAGT. Trimming left V 8 bases short and J 4 bases short, with 14 bases between. CDR3 size: 14 residues. The CDR3 bases are TGTGCCAGCCGGCGGGGAGCTAGCACCGGGGAGCTGTTTTTT. Translating it yields CASRRGASTGELFF.

This rearrangement joins TRBV7-8 to TRBJ2-5, with 8 bases fitting TRBD2. J lost 4 bases, V lost 1 base, and 2 bases had no gene match. Germline V lookup: CDR1 SGHVS, CDR2 FQNEAQ. The CDR3 is made up of 14 amino acids. The CDR3 region has the DNA TGTGCCAGCAGCTTAGGCGGGGGGATAGAGACCCAGTACTTC. Amino acid sequence: CASSLGGGIETQYF.

The CDR3 reads CASSFTGRLYNEQFF. The CDR3 coding sequence is TGTGCCAGCAGTTTCACAGGGCGCCTCTACAATGAGCAGTTCTTC. This sequence joins TRBV6-2 or TRBV6-3 and TRBJ2-1, with a weak D call TRBD1 (6 bases). Trimming pared 4 bases from V and 3 bases from J, leaving 13 bases between. Germline CDR1 reads MNHEY; CDR2 reads SVGEGT. This CDR3 comprises 15 residues.

The V call is TRBV5-5, the J call TRBJ2-7; D gene uncertain. Germline V gives CDR1 SGHKS, CDR2 YYEKEE (reference sequence). Deletions cut 5 bases from V and 0 bases from J, with 6 bases between. This CDR3 is built from 12 residues. CDR3 sequence: CASSKPSYEQYF. CDR3 sequence (DNA): TGTGCCAGCAGTAAGCCCTCCTACGAGCAGTACTTC.

The J gene is TRBJ1-6, the V gene TRBV25-1; tentative D call: TRBD1 (6 bases). Germline V gives CDR1 MGHDK, CDR2 SYGVNS. The CDR3 sequence is 12 residues long. V lost 5 bases to trimming and J lost 8 bases, with 7 bases between them. The DNA for the CDR3 is TGTGCCAGCAGTTACAGGGATTCACCCCTCCACTTT. This codes for CASSYRDSPLHF. The whole variable domain, remainder taken from reference TRBV25-1 and TRBJ1-6, is EADIYQTPRYLVIGTGKKITLECSQTMGHDKMYWYQQDPGMELHLIHYSYGVNSTEKGDLSSESTVSRIRTEHFPLTLESARPSHTSQYLCASSYRDSPLHFGNGTRLTVT.

CDR3 loop: CASSLGPQGSYGYTF. In nucleotides, the CDR3 is TGTGCCAGCAGCTTAGGTCCCCAGGGTAGCTATGGCTACACCTTC. The chain uses TRBV7-2 and TRBJ1-2; D may be TRBD1 (5 bases). Germline V gene lookup returns CDR1 SGHTA and CDR2 FQGNSA. The germline V and J ends were trimmed by 1 base and 4 bases, with 13 bases remaining between them. This CDR3 region has 15 residues.

This clone was observed a single time. The genes are TRBV20-1 and TRBJ2-5; D perhaps matches TRBD1 (5 bases). Germline CDR1 and CDR2: DFQATT and SNEGSKA (reference sequence). The CDR3 has 11 residues. Trimming left V 0 bases short and J 9 bases short, with 8 bases between. The CDR3 protein is CSARESRAQYF. The CDR3, as DNA: TGCAGTGCTAGAGAAAGCAGGGCCCAGTACTTC.

The V gene is TRBV6-5, the J gene TRBJ2-3; 12 bases are a match to TRBD2. CDR1 is MNHEY, CDR2 SVGAGI, per germline. V lost 5 bases and J lost 10; bases outside the gene matches: 1. The CDR3 contains 12 residues. In nucleotides, the CDR3 is TGTGCCAGCAGTCGGACTAGCGGGGCGCAGTATTTT. It codes for CASSRTSGAQYF.

The rearrangement links TRBV3-1 (or the pseudogene TRBV3-2) to TRBJ2-2, with 9 nucleotides matching TRBD2. The CDR3 has 16 residues. V lost 2 bases, J lost 7 bases, and 8 bases stayed unmatched. CDR1 LGHDT and CDR2 YNNKEL come from the germline V gene (reference sequence). The CDR3 loop reads CASSQTGTSFIGELFF. The DNA of the CDR3 is TGTGCCAGCAGCCAAACCGGGACTAGCTTCATCGGGGAGCTGTTTTTT.

J is TRBJ1-5 and V is TRBV18; possibly TRBD1 for D (6 bases). Trimming took off 5 bases at V and 3 bases at J, with 11 bases between the two ends. The CDR3 spans 14 residues. Germline V lookup: CDR1 KGHSH, CDR2 LQKENI. CDR3 DNA: TGTGCCAGCTCAGCTTGGACAGTCAATCAGCCCCAGCATTTT. Encoded protein: CASSAWTVNQPQHF.